What follows are 9 T cell receptor beta chains derived from one specimen sequenced in a study of cytomegalovirus exposure and HLA in healthy donors. The table came from immunoSEQ multiplex PCR; TCRdb's copy has only in-frame clones and leaves some out. The repertoire holds 300,000 or so clones, with nearly 90% as singletons. The sample consisted of PBMCs. The receptor source for this set is a man in his thirties or forties in good health and CMV-seronegative.

The chain joins TRBV6-5 to TRBJ1-2, with a possible D match to TRBD1 (5 bases). In germline, CDR1 is MNHEY, CDR2 SVGAGI. The CDR3 length is 13 residues. Trimming pared 2 bases from V and 3 bases from J, leaving 7 bases between. The CDR3 spells CASSYGADYGYTF. The CDR3 DNA is TGTGCCAGCAGTTACGGGGCAGACTATGGCTACACCTTC.

V is TRBV9 and J is TRBJ1-1; D is perhaps TRBD1 (5 bases). This CDR3 is built from 13 residues. Germline loops: CDR1 SGDLS, CDR2 YYNGEE. V lost 0 bases and J lost 10, with 13 bases in between. The CDR3 is CASSVEEGLPAFF. CDR3 coding DNA: TGTGCCAGCAGCGTAGAGGAGGGGCTCCCAGCTTTCTTT.

The J gene is TRBJ2-5, the V gene TRBV5-1; the match to TRBD1 covers 8 bases. Trimming at V came to 7 bases and at J to 7 bases, leaving 27 bases not matched to a gene. The CDR3 contains 19 residues. Germline V lookup: CDR1 SGHRS, CDR2 YFSETQ. CDR3 DNA: TGCGCCAGCGCCGGGGACAGGATGGGCCCCGGGACAAGCGGTGGGACCCAGTACTTC. Protein sequence: CASAGDRMGPGTSGGTQYF. Variable domain in full (rest from reference TRBV5-1 and TRBJ2-5): KAGVTQTPRYLIKTRGQQVTLSCSPISGHRSVSWYQQTPGQGLQFLFEYFSETQRNKGNFPGRFSGRQFSNSRSEMNVSTLELGDSALYLCASAGDRMGPGTSGGTQYFGPGTRLLVL.

This chain connects TRBV19 to TRBJ1-4; TRBD1 matches 7 bases. CDR3 length: 16 residues. Germline trimming cut 9 bases from V and 0 bases from J; bases unmatched to any gene: 10. From germline, CDR1 is LNHDA and CDR2 SQIVND (reference sequence). Here the CDR3 DNA reads TGTGCCAGCAACAGGGGTGGAGTTGCAACTAATGAAAAACTGTTTTTT. Its translation: CASNRGGVATNEKLFF.

This clone was seen once. The chain recombines TRBV19 with TRBJ1-1; 7 nucleotides line up with TRBD1. The germline CDR1 and CDR2 sequences are LNHDA and SQIVND (reference sequence). V gave up 6 bases and J gave up 4 bases; unmatched junction bases: 11. This CDR3 comprises 15 residues. CDR3 residues: CASSLSHGDSTEAFF. The CDR3, as DNA: TGTGCCAGTAGCCTCTCTCACGGGGACAGCACTGAAGCTTTCTTT. The full variable domain, completed using reference TRBV19 and TRBJ1-1, is DGGITQSPKYLFRKEGQNVTLSCEQNLNHDAMYWYRQDPGQGLRLIYYSQIVNDFQKGDIAEGYSVSREKKESFPLTVTSAQKNPTAFYLCASSLSHGDSTEAFFGQGTRLTVV.

The genes are TRBV28 and TRBJ2-1; 11 bases fit TRBD2. This CDR3 spans 15 amino acids. Germline CDR1 reads MDHEN; CDR2 reads SYDVKM. V shed 2 bases and J 8 bases; nucleotides not matched to a gene: 5. The CDR3 nucleotides read TGTGCCAGCAGTTTAAGTACTAGCGGGGGAGATGAGCAGTTCTTC. This encodes CASSLSTSGGDEQFF.

The V gene is TRBV7-8, the J gene TRBJ2-1; 7 bases are shared with TRBD2. V shed 1 base, J shed 7 bases, and the junction held 7 bases outside the gene matches. This CDR3 has 15 amino acids. Per germline, CDR1 SGHVS and CDR2 FQNEAQ. CDR3 bases: TGTGCCAGCAGCTTAGACGGGGGGTTTCCTAATGAGCAGTTCTTC. Its translation: CASSLDGGFPNEQFF.

This clone was found a few times. This sequence joins TRBV30 and TRBJ1-1; D is unclear. V was pared by 0 bases and J by 4 bases, with 15 bases between. The germline gives CDR1 GTSNPN, CDR2 SVGIG (reference sequence). CDR3 length equals 15 residues. For the CDR3, the DNA is TGTGCCTGGAGTGTAAGGGCGGAGGGTATCACTGAAGCTTTCTTT. It specifies CAWSVRAEGITEAFF.

In its sample, this clone was seen a few times. V gene TRBV4-3 combines with J gene TRBJ2-3; tentatively, D is TRBD1 (7 bases). The V and J ends lost 3 bases and 0 bases respectively, with 22 bases between them. Per the germline V gene, CDR1 is LGHNA and CDR2 is YSLEER. The CDR3 has 19 amino acids. This CDR3 reads CASSQRAGQVGGSTDTQYF. DNA for the CDR3: TGCGCCAGCAGCCAGAGGGCCGGACAGGTAGGGGGGAGCACAGATACGCAGTATTTT.